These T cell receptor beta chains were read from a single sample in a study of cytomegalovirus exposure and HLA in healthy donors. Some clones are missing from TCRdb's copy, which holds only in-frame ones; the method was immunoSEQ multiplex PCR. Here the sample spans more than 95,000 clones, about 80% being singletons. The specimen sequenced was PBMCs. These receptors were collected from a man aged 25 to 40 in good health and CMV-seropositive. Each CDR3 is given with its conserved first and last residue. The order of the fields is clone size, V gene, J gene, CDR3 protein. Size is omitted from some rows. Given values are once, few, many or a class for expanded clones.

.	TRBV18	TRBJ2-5	CASSPSLVQKETQYF
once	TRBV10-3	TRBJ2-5	CAISDVLVETQYF
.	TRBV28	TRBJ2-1	CASSPSYEQFF
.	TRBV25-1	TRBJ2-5	CASSEYGGSQETQYF
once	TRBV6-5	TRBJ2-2	CASSYSGGDYTGELFF
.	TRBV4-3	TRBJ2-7	CASSEEDRPYEQYF
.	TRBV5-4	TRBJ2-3	CASSWGLAGDTQYF
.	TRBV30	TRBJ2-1	CAWSHAGVSPYNEQFF
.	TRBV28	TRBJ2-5	CASSFGPRGRRETQYF
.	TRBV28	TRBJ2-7	CASSSSTVHSYEQYF
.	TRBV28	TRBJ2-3	CASSASDRGDYVNTQYF
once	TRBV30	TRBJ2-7	CAWSPEGSYTYEQYF
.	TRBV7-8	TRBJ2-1	CASSPIRQRERREQFF
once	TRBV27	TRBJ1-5	CASSPYGTGNQPQHF
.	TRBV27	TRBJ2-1	CASSLTSGYLYNEQFF
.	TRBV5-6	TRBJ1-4	CASSLSGYEKLFF
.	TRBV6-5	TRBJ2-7	CASRVNRGSEQYF
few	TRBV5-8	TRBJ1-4	CASSLAYQGTNEKLFF
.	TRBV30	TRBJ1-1	CAWSVRRQNTEAFF
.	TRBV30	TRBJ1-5	CARSVQGGDQPQHF
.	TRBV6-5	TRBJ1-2	CASSSGTVYGYTF
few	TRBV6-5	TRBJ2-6	CASSYQEPSGANVLTF
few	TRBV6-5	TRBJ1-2	CASRLGGDANYGYTF
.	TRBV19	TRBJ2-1	CASSSSGIFHEQFF
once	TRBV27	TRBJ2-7	CASSFARETYEQYF
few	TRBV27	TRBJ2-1	CASSSLASRQGTLSSYNEQFF
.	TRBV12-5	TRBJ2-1	CASALWASPYNEQFF
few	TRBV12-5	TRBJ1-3	CASGFSSGNTIYF
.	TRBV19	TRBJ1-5	CASSIVAVSGENQPQHF
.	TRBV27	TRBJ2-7	CASSSPGGEQYF
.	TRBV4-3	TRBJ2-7	CASSHYRGSYEQYF
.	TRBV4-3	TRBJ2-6	CASSQDSGVGANVLTF
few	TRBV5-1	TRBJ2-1	CASRKDSYNEQFF
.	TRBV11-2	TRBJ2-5	CASKWRGQQETQYF
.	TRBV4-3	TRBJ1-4	CASSQDGRAPEKLFF
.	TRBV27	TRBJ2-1	CASSLEGTGGASYNEQFF
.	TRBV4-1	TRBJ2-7	CASSQDPSISPPYEQYF
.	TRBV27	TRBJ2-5	CASRPWGGLGGYQETQYF
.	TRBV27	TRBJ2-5	CASSLTPDQETQYF
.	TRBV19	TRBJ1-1	CASSLRNTEAFF
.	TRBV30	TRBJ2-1	CAFREGQGPYNEQFF
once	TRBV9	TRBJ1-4	CASSATGDSREKLFF
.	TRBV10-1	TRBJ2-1	CASSESKPPRLEEQFF
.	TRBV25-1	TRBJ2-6	CASSTGSGANVLTF
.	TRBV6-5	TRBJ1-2	CASVKVEGVLDGYTF
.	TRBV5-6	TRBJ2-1	CASNAPTSGRSRSSYEQFF
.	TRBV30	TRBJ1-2	CAWSVSGTGVDYGYTF
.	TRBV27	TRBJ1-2	CASTGGLGGYTF
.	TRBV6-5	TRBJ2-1	CASSYGPSGYNEQFF
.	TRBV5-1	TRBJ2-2	CASSRARTGNTGELFF
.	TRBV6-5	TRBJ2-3	CASRTLATDTQYF
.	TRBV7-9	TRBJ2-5	CASSLVASDETQYF
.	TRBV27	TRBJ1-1	CASSPLHTGGRTEAFF
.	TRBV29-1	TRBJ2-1	CSVDRGVFRFF
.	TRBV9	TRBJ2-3	CASSARQGEYTDTQYF
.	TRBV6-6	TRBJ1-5	CASRGEGESQPQHF
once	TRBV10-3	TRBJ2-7	CAISGTGSYEQYF
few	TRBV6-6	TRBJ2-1	CASSSDRNNEQFF
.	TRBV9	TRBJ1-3	CASSRDRTISGNTIYF